The next 8 T cell receptor beta chains were all read from a single sample in a study of cytomegalovirus exposure and HLA in healthy donors. Primers for the PCR totalled 60 Vbeta and 13 Jbeta. Sequencing used immunoSEQ multiplex PCR; TCRdb keeps in-frame clones, though not all of them. The sample has about 92,000 clones; over 75% are singletons. The material sequenced was PBMCs. These receptors came from a man aged 50 to 60 in good health and CMV-seropositive.

The chain couples TRBV14 to TRBJ2-7; 11 nucleotides line up with TRBD2. Looked up from germline, CDR1 is SGHDN and CDR2 is FVKESK. The V gene end was trimmed by 6 bases and the J gene end by 7 bases; junction bases not matched to a gene: 14. The CDR3 extends over 16 amino acids. The CDR3 protein is CASSPRPSGGWSEQYF. CDR3 bases: TGTGCCAGCAGTCCCCGGCCTAGCGGGGGGTGGTCTGAGCAGTACTTC.

This chain uses TRBV4-3 with TRBJ2-1, with D maybe TRBD2 (5 bases). V gave up 1 base and J gave up 2 bases, with 18 bases separating them. Germline V CDR1 and CDR2: LGHNA, YSLEER. The CDR3 covers 18 residues. CDR3 region: CASSQGLPGISPYNEQFF. The CDR3, as DNA: TGCGCCAGCAGCCAAGGCCTCCCGGGGATCTCCCCCTACAATGAGCAGTTCTTC.

Notes on this clone: Its ends do not fully match the called genes, so a read error is possible. The gene calls are TRBV4-2 and TRBJ1-5; a possible D gene is TRBD1 (5 bases). The CDR3 is 13 amino acids. From germline, CDR1 is LGHNA and CDR2 YNFKEQ. CDR3 sequence: CASSQGQGEPQNF. Here the CDR3 DNA reads TGTGCCAGCAGCCAAGGGCAGGGTGAGCCCCAGAATTTT.

The CDR3 here is CASSAGAYYEQYF. CDR3 bases: TGTGCCAGCAGTGCAGGGGCCTACTACGAGCAGTACTTC. The chain carries TRBV6-1 and TRBJ2-7, with TRBD1 as a possible D gene (6 bases). Trimming shortened V by 4 bases and J by 3 bases, and 10 bases separated the two germline ends. This CDR3 is 13 amino acids long. Per the germline V gene, CDR1 is MNHNS and CDR2 is SASEGT.

This clone was counted a single time. The chain recombines TRBV10-3 with TRBJ1-1; TRBD1 might be the D (5 bases). Per germline, CDR1 ENHRY and CDR2 SYGVKD. CDR3 length equals 16 residues. Trimming shortened V by 9 bases and J by 0 bases, and 20 bases separated the two germline ends. The CDR3 DNA reads as TGTGCCATTACCAGACAGACCAACTTCTTGAACACTGAAGCTTTCTTT. Translation gives CAITRQTNFLNTEAFF.

This clone was seen only a few times. V usage is TRBV4-3 and J usage is TRBJ2-1, with TRBD1 identical over 8 bases. The ends lost 0 bases at V and 12 bases at J; junction bases unmatched: 10. CDR1 LGHNA and CDR2 YSLEER come from the germline V gene. The CDR3 loop spans 15 amino acids. The CDR3 spells CASSQEVDRAGGQFF. Written as DNA, the CDR3 is TGCGCCAGCAGCCAAGAGGTGGACAGGGCGGGCGGGCAGTTCTTC.

Written as DNA, the CDR3 is TGTGCCAGCAGCGGGACAGGGGCCCAGCCCCAGCATTTT. Amino acids: CASSGTGAQPQHF. The chain employs TRBV7-9 and TRBJ1-5; 10 positions match TRBD1. The trim removed 5 bases at V and 7 bases at J, leaving 2 bases unmatched. CDR1 and CDR2 (germline): SEHNR, FQNEAQ (reference sequence). This CDR3 is 13 amino acids long.

This clone was detected once. The rearrangement uses TRBV7-6 and TRBJ1-1, with D possibly being TRBD1 (5 bases). CDR1 and CDR2 (germline): SGHVS, FNYEAQ. The CDR3 runs 15 residues. The V and J ends lost 5 bases and 0 bases respectively, with 13 bases between them. CDR3 coding DNA: TGTGCCAGCAGCCGAGCTGGGGGGTTGAACACTGAAGCTTTCTTT. This encodes CASSRAGGLNTEAFF.